What follows describes a single T cell receptor (beta chain). V was pared by 5 bases and J by 10 bases, with 12 bases between. The CDR3 is 11 amino acids. Germline lookup yields CDR1 GTSNPN and CDR2 SVGIG (reference sequence). The study recruited people aged about 18 to 95 years across around 23 US areas. Participants were placed into cohorts based on the clinical history they reported. All recovered Cohort 3 donors got two negative PCRs, got clearance, or saw symptom resolution. TCRdb keeps only in-frame clones here, not all; method: immunoSEQ multiplex PCR. The table shows around 390,000 clones, with about 87% occurring only once. This sample stems from a study of blood T cell repertoires in COVID-19. Study context: Nucleic acid was either cDNA or gDNA, and it came from T cells, B-cell-depleted T cells, or PBMCs.

The TCR sequence derives from a woman aged 45 to 65 who had recovered from COVID-19. This chain connects TRBV30 to TRBJ2-1, with D unresolved. Sequencing was performed on PBMCs or T cells enriched from blood (not recorded which). CDR3 bases: TGTGCCTGGGCGTACCGAGGAGAGCAGTTCTTC. Residues: CAWAYRGEQFF.